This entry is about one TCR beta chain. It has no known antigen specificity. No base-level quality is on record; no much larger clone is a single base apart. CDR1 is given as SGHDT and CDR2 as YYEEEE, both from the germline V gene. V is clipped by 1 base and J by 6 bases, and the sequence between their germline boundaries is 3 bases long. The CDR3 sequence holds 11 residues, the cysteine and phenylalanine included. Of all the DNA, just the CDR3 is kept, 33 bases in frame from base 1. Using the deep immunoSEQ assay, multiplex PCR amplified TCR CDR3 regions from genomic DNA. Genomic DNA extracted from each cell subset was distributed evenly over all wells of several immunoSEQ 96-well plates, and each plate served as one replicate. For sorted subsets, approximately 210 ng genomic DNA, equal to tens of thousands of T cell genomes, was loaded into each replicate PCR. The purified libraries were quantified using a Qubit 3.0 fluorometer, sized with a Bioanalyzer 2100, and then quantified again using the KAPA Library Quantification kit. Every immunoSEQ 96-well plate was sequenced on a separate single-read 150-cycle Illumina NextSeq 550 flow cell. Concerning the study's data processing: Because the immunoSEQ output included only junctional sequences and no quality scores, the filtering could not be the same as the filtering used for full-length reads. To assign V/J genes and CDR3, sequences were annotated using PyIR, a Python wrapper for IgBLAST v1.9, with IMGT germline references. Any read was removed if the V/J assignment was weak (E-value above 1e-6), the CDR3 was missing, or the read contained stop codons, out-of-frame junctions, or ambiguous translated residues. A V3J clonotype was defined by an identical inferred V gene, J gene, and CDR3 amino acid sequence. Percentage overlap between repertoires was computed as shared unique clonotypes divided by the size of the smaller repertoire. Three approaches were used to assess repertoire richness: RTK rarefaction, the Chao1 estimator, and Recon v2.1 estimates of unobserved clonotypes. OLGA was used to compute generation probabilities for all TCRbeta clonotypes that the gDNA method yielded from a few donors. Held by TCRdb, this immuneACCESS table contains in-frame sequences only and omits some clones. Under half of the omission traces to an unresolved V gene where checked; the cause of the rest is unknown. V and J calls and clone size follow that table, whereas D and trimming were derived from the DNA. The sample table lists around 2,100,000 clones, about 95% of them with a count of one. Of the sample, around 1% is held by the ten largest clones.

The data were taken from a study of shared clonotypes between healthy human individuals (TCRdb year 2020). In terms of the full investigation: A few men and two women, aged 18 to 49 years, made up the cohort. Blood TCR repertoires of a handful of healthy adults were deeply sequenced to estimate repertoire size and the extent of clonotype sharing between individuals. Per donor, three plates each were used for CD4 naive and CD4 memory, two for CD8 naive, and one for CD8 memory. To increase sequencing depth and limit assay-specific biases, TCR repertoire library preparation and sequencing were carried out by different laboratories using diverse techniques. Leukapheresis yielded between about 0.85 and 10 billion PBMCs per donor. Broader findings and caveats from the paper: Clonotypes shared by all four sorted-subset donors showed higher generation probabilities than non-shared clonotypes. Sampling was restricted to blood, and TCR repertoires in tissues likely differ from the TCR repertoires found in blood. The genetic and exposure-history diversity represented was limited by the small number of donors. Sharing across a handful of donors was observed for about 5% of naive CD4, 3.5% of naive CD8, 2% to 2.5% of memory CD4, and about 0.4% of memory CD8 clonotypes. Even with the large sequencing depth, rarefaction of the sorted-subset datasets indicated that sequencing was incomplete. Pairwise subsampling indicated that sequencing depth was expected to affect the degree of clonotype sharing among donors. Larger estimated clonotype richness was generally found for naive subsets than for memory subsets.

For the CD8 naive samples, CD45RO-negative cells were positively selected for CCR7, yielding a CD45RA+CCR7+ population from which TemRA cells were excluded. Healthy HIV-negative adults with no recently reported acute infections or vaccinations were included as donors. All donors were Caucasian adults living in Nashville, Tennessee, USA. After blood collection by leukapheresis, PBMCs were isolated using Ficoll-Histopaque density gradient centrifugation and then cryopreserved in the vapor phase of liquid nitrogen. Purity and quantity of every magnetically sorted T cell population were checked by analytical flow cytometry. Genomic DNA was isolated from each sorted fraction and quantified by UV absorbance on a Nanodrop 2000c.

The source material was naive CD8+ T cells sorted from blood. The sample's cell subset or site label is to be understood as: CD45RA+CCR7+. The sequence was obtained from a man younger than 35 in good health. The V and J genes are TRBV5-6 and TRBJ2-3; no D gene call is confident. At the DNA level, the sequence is TGTGCCAGCAGCTTGATGGATACGCAGTATTTT. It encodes CASSLMDTQYF.